This T cell receptor beta chain was documented in a study of blood T cell repertoires in COVID-19. Study at large: PBMCs, B-cell-depleted T cells, or T cells were the source of the cDNA or gDNA that made up the material.

Original analysis: Amplification of reference gene primers was used by the study to estimate nucleated cell counts. This table comes from immunoSEQ multiplex PCR, and its TCRdb copy is limited to in-frame clones, with some not included. V, J and clone size derive from that table, while D and trimming were established from the DNA sequence. The table records some 310,000 clones, around 90% of them present only once. The CDR3 has 12 residues. With 0 bases removed from V and 4 bases from J, the gap between germline ends came to 4 bases. Germline-derived CDR1 and CDR2 are SGHTS and YDEGEE. The clonotype originates from a woman aged 25-40 years with COVID-19, enrolled during active disease. Material for sequencing was peripheral blood. This rearrangement joins TRBV5-8 to TRBJ1-2; D uncertain. DNA for the CDR3: TGTGCCAGCAGCTTGGGCGGCTATGGCTACACCTTC. Translation gives CASSLGGYGYTF.